The T cell receptor beta chain under discussion was sequenced for a study of blood T cell repertoires in COVID-19. Libraries were prepared by immunoSEQ multiplex PCR; TCRdb keeps only in-frame clonotypes and omits some of them. Of around 110,000 clones in the sample, roughly 84% were seen once. This CDR3 comprises 19 residues. J gave up 4 bases and V 1 base, and 15 bases lay outside the gene matches. The germline gives CDR1 LGHNA, CDR2 YSLEER. This receptor was identified in a woman aged 25 to 39 who had recovered from COVID-19. The V gene is TRBV4-3, the J gene TRBJ1-5; 8 bases match TRBD1. Sequencing used PBMCs or T cells enriched from blood (not recorded which). The CDR3 nucleotides are TGCGCCAGCAGCCAAGCCATTCGTCCCGGGACAGGAAAGAATCAGCCCCAGCATTTT. Translation gives CASSQAIRPGTGKNQPQHF.